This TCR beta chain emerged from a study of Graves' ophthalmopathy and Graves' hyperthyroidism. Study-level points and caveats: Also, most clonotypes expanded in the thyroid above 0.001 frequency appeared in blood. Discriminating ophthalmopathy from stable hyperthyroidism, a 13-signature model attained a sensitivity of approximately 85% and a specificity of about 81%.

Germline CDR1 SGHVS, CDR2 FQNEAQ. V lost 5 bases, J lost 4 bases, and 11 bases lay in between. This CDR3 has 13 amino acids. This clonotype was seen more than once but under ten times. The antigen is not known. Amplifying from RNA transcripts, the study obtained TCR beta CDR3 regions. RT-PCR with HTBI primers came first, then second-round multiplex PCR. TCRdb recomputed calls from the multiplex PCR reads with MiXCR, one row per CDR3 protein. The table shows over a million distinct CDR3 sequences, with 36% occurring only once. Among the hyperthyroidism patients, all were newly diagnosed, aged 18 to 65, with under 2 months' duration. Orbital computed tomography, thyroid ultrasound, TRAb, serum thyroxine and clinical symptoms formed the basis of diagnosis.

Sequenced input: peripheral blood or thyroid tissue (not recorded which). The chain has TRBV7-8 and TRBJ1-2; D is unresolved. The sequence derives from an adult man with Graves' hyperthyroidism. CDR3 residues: CASSPAPLYGYTF. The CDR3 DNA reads TGTGCCAGCAGCCCCGCCCCACTCTATGGCTACACCTTC.